This TCR beta chain was sequenced during a study of blood T cells in healthy people across ages (dated by TCRdb to the mid-2010s). Broadly, across the study: In model experiments, template switching captured about one uniquely barcoded TCR beta cDNA molecule for every two T cells. Four age groups were formed from the donors: young (average roughly 15 years), middle-aged (approximately 40), aged (around 62) and long-lived (around 82). The study analyzed two additional independent replicas of 1 million unique cDNA reads from the same blood draw for two donors, one aged 18 to 30 and one aged 80 or older. To avoid experimental bias, donors of different ages were randomly spread across the sequencing lanes. To track age-related changes in TCR beta repertoire diversity, the study relied on deep sequencing normalized with unique cDNA molecular identifiers. Overall results and qualifications from the work: The CMV infection status of donors was not known, potentially confounding age-related changes in expanded clonotypes. Total diversity estimates from one million sequenced T cells were considered lower bounds and underestimates. As age increased, observed TCR beta diversity per million T cells dropped in a roughly linear way, and a significant reduction was already evident by age 40. Observed TCR beta diversity correlated strongly with the percentage of naive T cells measured by flow cytometry. Because profiling used bulk unsorted PBMCs, naive and antigen-experienced compartments could not be compared conclusively. Compared with the aged group, more naive CD4+ T cells, fewer expanded clones and increased TCR diversity were shown by the long-lived group, suggesting age selection.

This clonotype came up many times. Its antigen target is currently unknown. The sample holds no much larger clone one base away, and base qualities are not on file. CDR1 and CDR2 were assigned from the germline V gene as SGHTA and FQGNSA. The CDR3 has 15 amino acids, counting the end cysteine and phenylalanine. Only CDR3 DNA is held: 45 bases, read in frame from base 1. V and J lose 0 bases and 2 bases, and a span of 8 bases separates them. Library preparation was by 5' RACE. Sequencing used an Illumina HiSeq 2500. The second PCR ran for roughly 6 to 11 cycles and used a J-beta primer mix along with a sample-barcoded 5' primer. A unique molecular identifier was introduced onto each TCR beta cDNA molecule by a template-switch 5' adaptor carrying 12 random nucleotides. Each sample yielded at least 3 million CDR3-containing paired-end reads. First-strand cDNA synthesis was performed from all RNA using the Mint cDNA synthesis kit, with priming by a TRBC-specific oligonucleotide. Following uracil-DNA glycosylase treatment, a first 18-cycle PCR with universal primers M1SS and BC2_uni_R was performed on all cDNA. On the study's bioinformatics: Each sample was normalized by randomly selecting 1 million high-quality reads, each carrying a distinct molecular identifier. Instead of being binned into consensus sequences, reads that shared molecular identifiers were thrown out. MiTCR, set to a Q25 quality threshold and the strictest error-elimination algorithm, was used for CDR3 identification, clonotype clustering and error correction. A nonparametric unseen species model with Euler transformation was used to estimate a lower bound on total TCR beta diversity. Using fastp at Q25 and MiXCR, TCRdb reprocessed the public reads and kept productive beta chains. Rows with one shared CDR3 protein collapse into an entry with the most common genes and DNA. The V and J calls were determined by TCRdb, not by the authors. This sample holds about 570,000 distinct CDR3 sequences; approximately 30% were observed only once. Approximately 17% of the sample is held by the ten biggest clonotypes.

Donors were approximately 42 systemically healthy Caucasian individuals from Russia aged about 6 to 100 years. Each donor gave 8.5 to 10 milliliters of peripheral blood, collected into EDTA-treated Vacutainer tubes. Ficoll-Paque density-gradient centrifugation was used to isolate PBMCs, with at least 6.5 million per sample. Trizol reagent was used to extract total RNA from PBMCs, with at least 5.5 micrograms per sample. For every donor, an aliquot of PBMCs went through flow cytometry to measure the percentages of naive CD45RAhigh/CD27high T cells. This receptor chain uses TRBV7-2 and TRBJ2-1, with the D gene possibly TRBD1 or TRBD2, each one fitting 6 bases. The receptor comes from a woman in her sixties or seventies in good health. The specimen was blood. The CDR3 region has the sequence CASSLAGGTYNEQFF. The nucleotide sequence is given as TGTGCCAGCAGCTTAGCGGGGGGCACCTACAATGAGCAGTTCTTC.